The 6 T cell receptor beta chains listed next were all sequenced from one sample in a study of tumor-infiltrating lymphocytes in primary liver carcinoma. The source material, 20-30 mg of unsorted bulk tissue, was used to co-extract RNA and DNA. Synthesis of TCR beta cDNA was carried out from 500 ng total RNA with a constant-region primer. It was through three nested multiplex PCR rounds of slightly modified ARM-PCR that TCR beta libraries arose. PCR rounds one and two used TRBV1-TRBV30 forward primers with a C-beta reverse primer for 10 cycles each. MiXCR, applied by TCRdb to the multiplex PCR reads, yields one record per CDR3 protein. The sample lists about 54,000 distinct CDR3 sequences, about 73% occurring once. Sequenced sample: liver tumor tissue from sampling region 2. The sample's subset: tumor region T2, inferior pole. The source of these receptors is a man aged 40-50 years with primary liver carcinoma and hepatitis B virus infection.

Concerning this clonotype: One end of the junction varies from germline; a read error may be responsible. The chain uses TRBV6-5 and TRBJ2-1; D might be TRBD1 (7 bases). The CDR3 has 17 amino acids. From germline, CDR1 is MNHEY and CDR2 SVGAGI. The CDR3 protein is CASSYSFGGQSINEHFF. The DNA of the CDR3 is TGTGCCAGTAGTTACTCTTTCGGGGGACAGTCTATCAATGAGCACTTCTTC.

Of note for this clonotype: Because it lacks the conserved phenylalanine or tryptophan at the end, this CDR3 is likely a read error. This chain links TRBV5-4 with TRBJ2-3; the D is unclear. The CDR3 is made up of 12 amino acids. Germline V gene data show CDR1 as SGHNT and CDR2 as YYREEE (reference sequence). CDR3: CASNSPLDTQYS. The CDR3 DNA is TGTGCTAGCAATTCGCCCTTGGATACGCAGTATTCT.

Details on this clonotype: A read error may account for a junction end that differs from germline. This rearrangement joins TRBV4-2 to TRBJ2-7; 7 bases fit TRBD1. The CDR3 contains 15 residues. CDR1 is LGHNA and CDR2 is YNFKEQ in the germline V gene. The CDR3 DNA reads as TGTGCCAGCAGCCAAGGTGACAGGGATGTCTACGAGCAGTATTTC. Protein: CASSQGDRDVYEQYF.

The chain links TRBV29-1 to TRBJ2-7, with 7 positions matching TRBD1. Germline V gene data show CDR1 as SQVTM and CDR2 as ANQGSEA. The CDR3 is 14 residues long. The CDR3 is CSVITGDGPYEQYF. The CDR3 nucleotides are TGCAGTGTTATAACAGGGGACGGCCCCTACGAGCAGTACTTC.

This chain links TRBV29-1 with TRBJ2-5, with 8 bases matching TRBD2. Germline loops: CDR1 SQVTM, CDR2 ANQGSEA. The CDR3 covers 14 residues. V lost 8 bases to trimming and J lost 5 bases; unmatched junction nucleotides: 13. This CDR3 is CSMTPGGVLETQYF. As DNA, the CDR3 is TGCAGCATGACCCCGGGGGGGGTTCTGGAGACCCAGTACTTC.

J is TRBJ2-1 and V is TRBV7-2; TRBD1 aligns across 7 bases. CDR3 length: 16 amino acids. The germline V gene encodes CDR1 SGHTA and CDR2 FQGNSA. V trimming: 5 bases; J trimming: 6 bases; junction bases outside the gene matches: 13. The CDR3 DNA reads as TGTGCCAGCAGCCCCCTGGGGACAGAGGGAATCAATGAGCAGTTCTTC. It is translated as CASSPLGTEGINEQFF.